The 7 T cell receptor beta chains below come from one sample, sequenced in a study of vaccination and CD4 T cells after COVID-19. Oncomine TCR Beta short-read sequencing was applied to DNA from cultured CD4+ T cells. TCRdb analysed the PCR reads with MiXCR anew, one entry per CDR3 protein. The sample has 11,000 to 15,000 distinct CDR3 sequences, roughly 43% seen once. The treatment here: approximately 9-day PBMC culture with coronavirus spike peptide pools or control peptides (ViraFEST assay). Their antigens remain unidentified. The sequencing sample was made of cultured CD4+ T cells from blood. These receptors originate from a human donor with COVID-19.

The chain is built from TRBV19 and TRBJ1-4; possibly TRBD1 for D (5 bases). Trimming removed 9 bases at V and 4 bases at J, with 15 bases between. The V gene's germline CDR1 is LNHDA and CDR2 SQIVND (reference sequence). The CDR3 loop spans 14 amino acids. The CDR3 is CASSGGLSNEKLFF. CDR3 sequence (DNA): TGTGCCAGCTCCGGGGGACTTAGTAATGAAAAACTGTTTTTT.

There are a few counts of this clonotype. The rearrangement uses TRBV29-1 and TRBJ1-1, with a possible D match to TRBD1 (6 bases). CDR1 and CDR2 (germline): SQVTM, ANQGSEA. Deletions cut 1 base from V and 1 base from J, with 10 bases between. This CDR3 region has 14 residues. The CDR3 is CSVEVQGKNTEAFF. In DNA form, the CDR3 reads TGCAGCGTTGAAGTACAGGGCAAGAACACTGAAGCTTTCTTT.

The chain uses TRBV10-2 and TRBJ1-2; perhaps TRBD1 as D (6 bases). Germline V gene data show CDR1 as WSHSY and CDR2 as SAAADI. CDR3 length equals 15 residues. V was cut by 0 bases and J by 2 bases, with 10 bases left in between. The CDR3 sequence: CASSESWGPNYGYTF. CDR3 in DNA: TGCGCCAGCAGTGAGTCGTGGGGGCCAAACTATGGCTACACCTTC.

A few counts support this clonotype. The rearrangement joins TRBV7-9 to TRBJ2-3, with D possibly called TRBD1 or TRBD2 (5 bases each). The germline V gene has CDR1 SEHNR and CDR2 FQNEAQ (reference sequence). V was clipped by 5 bases and J by 4 bases, with 16 bases between them. The CDR3 extends over 15 amino acids. CDR3 loop: CASSTGTVGADTQYF. The CDR3 region has the DNA TGTGCCAGCAGCACTGGGACGGTGGGGGCAGATACGCAGTATTTT.

The CDR3 DNA is TGTGCCAGCAGGTCCCCGGTAGCCTCCTACGAGCAGTACTTC. It codes for CASRSPVASYEQYF. The rearrangement links TRBV12-3 or TRBV12-4 to TRBJ2-7; no clear D gene. Trimming left V 6 bases short and J 0 bases short, with 12 bases between. The CDR3 loop spans 14 amino acids.

The genes are TRBV2 and TRBJ1-5; the D is unclear. Trimming removed 4 bases from V and 0 bases from J, with 4 bases in between. CDR3 length equals 13 residues. Germline V gene lookup returns CDR1 SNHLY and CDR2 FYNNEI. The CDR3 coding sequence is TGTGCCAGCAGTGGCGATAGCAATCAGCCCCAGCATTTT. It specifies CASSGDSNQPQHF. Using reference TRBV2 and TRBJ1-5 for the parts outside the CDR3, the full variable domain is EPEVTQTPSHQVTQMGQEVILRCVPISNHLYFYWYRQILGQKVEFLVSFYNNEISEKSEIFDDQFSVERPDGSNFTLKIRSTKLEDSAMYFCASSGDSNQPQHFGDGTRLSIL.

Comments on this clonotype: It is likely a read error, because the conserved phenylalanine at the end of the CDR3 is missing. The chain employs TRBV20-1 and TRBJ1-2; no definite D call. The CDR3 consists of 13 residues. Germline-derived CDR1 and CDR2 are DFQATT and SNEGSKA (reference sequence). V was shortened by 0 bases and J by 7 bases, with 12 bases between the two germline ends. The CDR3 DNA sequence: TGCAGTGCTAGAGATGGGGTATTGGGTGGCTACACCTCC. Its protein is CSARDGVLGGYTS.